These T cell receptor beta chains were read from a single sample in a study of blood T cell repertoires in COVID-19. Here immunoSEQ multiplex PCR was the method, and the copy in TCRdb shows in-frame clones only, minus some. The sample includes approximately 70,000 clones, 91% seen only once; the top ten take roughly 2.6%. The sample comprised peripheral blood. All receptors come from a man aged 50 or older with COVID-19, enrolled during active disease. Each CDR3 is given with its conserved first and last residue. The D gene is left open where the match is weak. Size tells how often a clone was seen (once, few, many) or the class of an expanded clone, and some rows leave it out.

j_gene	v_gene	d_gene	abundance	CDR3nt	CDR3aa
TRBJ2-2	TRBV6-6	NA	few	TGTGCCAGCACCGGGGCCGGGGAGCTGTTTTTT	CASTGAGELFF
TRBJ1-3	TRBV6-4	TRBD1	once	TGTGCCAGCGGAGGGACAGATAAGGGAAACACCATATATTTT	CASGGTDKGNTIYF
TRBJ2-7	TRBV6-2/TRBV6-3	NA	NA	TGTGCCAGCAGTTACTCGCCCGGAGACAGCCCCTACGAGCAGTACTTC	CASSYSPGDSPYEQYF
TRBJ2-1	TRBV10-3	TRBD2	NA	TGTGCCATCAGTCCACTAGCGGGAGGGCCCTATGAGCAGTTCTTC	CAISPLAGGPYEQFF
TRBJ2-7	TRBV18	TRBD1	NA	TGTGCCAGCTCACCAATGACAGGGGGCATCTCCTACGAGCAGTACTTC	CASSPMTGGISYEQYF
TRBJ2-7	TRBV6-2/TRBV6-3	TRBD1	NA	TGTGCCAGCAGTTACTCGCGGACAGGGGGCTACGAGCAGTACTTC	CASSYSRTGGYEQYF
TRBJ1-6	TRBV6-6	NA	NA	TGTGCCAGCAGTTACTCCGCAGGGGTGCGTGGTTCACCCCTCCACTTT	CASSYSAGVRGSPLHF
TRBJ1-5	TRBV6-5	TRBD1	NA	TGTGCCAGCAGGGCGACAGGGCTGAGCAATCAGCCCCAGCATTTT	CASRATGLSNQPQHF
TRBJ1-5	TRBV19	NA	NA	TGTGCCAGTAGCTATCTAGGTTTAGGAAAAACGGCGCCCCAGCATTTT	CASSYLGLGKTAPQHF
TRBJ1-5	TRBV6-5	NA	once	TGTGCCAGCAGTTACGAGGCTCGTCAGCCCCAGCATTTT	CASSYEARQPQHF
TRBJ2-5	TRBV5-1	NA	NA	TGCGCCAGCAGCTTCTCTGGGAGGAACCAAGAGACCCAGTACTTC	CASSFSGRNQETQYF
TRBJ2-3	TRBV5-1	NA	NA	TGCGCCAGCAGTGCTAGTGAAGATACGCAGTATTTT	CASSASEDTQYF
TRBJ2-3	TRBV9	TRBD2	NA	TGTGCCAGCAGCGGATTTAGCGGGAGGGCGTTAAGTGCAGATACGCAGTATTTT	CASSGFSGRALSADTQYF
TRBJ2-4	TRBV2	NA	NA	TGTGCCAGCAGGAGAGACTCAGCCAAAAACATTCAGTACTTC	CASRRDSAKNIQYF
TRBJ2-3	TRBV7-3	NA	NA	TGTGCCAGCAGCTCCAACCCGAGCCGGGCGCAGTATTTT	CASSSNPSRAQYF
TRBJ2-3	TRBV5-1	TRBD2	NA	TGCGCCAGCAGCTCAACTAGCGGTCATAGCACAGATACGCAGTATTTT	CASSSTSGHSTDTQYF
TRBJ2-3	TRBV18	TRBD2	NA	TGTGCCAGCTCACCGGACTTTAGCACTAGCGGGAGTAATCGAGATACGCAGTATTTT	CASSPDFSTSGSNRDTQYF
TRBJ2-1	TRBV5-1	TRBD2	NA	TGCGCCAGCAGCTTATACGAGACTAGCGGGAGAGGGTATGAGCAGTTCTTC	CASSLYETSGRGYEQFF
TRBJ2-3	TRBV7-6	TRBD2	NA	TGTGCCAGCAGCACTCCGTTGGGACTAGCGGAGACAGATACGCAGTATTTT	CASSTPLGLAETDTQYF
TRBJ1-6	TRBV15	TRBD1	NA	TGTGCCACCAGCAGAACTCAGGGGGGTTCACCCCTCCACTTT	CATSRTQGGSPLHF
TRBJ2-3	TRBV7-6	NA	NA	TGTGCCAGCAGCTTAGTGGCGCTAGCCACAGATACGCAGTATTTT	CASSLVALATDTQYF
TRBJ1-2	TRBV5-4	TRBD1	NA	TGTGCCAGCATAGACTCGACAGGGGATGGCTACACCTTC	CASIDSTGDGYTF
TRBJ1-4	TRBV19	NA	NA	TGTGCCAGTAGTATCCGGGGGAATGAAAAACTGTTTTTT	CASSIRGNEKLFF
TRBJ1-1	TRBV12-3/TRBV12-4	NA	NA	TGTGCCAGCAGTATTTCGGGCGGGCCTGAAGCTTTCTTT	CASSISGGPEAFF
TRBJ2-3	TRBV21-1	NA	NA	TGTGCCAGCAGCAAAGATATGAGCCTCTTTTCCCCTTTGAAGAGCACAGATACGCAGTATTTT	CASSKDMSLFSPLKSTDTQYF
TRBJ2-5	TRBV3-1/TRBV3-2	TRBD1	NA	TGTGCCAGCAGCCAGCAGGGAGGACAGGGCGGGGAGACCCAGTACTTC	CASSQQGGQGGETQYF
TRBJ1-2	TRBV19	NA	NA	TGTGCCAGTAGTATCGACACGGTTTCTAACTATGGCTACACCTTC	CASSIDTVSNYGYTF
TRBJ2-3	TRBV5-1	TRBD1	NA	TGCGCCAGCAGAGGGACAGTTAGCACAGATACGCAGTATTTT	CASRGTVSTDTQYF
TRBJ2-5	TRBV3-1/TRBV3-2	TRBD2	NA	TGTGCCAGCAGCCAAGACTCAGTAGCGGGAGGAGAGACCCAGTACTTC	CASSQDSVAGGETQYF